This entry describes one TCR beta chain. Its antigen is not known. This sample stems from a study of OX40 agonist ivuxolimab in advanced cancers. Overall study: Melanoma, hepatocellular carcinoma, head and neck or renal cell cancer occurred in dose-escalation patients. Aged about 20 to 80 with a mean of approximately 60 years, they were around 83% male.

Germline lookup yields CDR1 MDHEN and CDR2 SYDVKM. V was pared by 3 bases and J by 3 bases, with 0 bases between. The CDR3 runs 11 residues. Study findings and constraints: In a subset of nonresponders, normalized T-cell clonal expansion was also low. The specificity for antigen of the expanded peripheral T cells was not determined.

Data came from immunoSEQ multiplex PCR; TCRdb stores just in-frame clones and leaves some out. The table has around 58,000 clones, more than 70% seen once. The chain employs TRBV28 and TRBJ2-1; the D is unclear. The starting material was CD4+ or CD8+ T cells sorted from blood, obtained in a trial of the OX40 agonist ivuxolimab. The clonotype comes from an adult with an advanced solid tumor such as melanoma, head and neck, liver or kidney cancer. CDR3 DNA: TGTGCCAGCAGTTTCTACAATGAGCAGTTCTTC. Residues: CASSFYNEQFF. Combining the CDR3 with reference TRBV28 and TRBJ2-1 gives the whole variable domain DVKVTQSSRYLVKRTGEKVFLECVQDMDHENMFWYRQDPGLGLRLIYFSYDVKMKEKGDIPEGYSVSREKKERFSLILESASTNQTSMYLCASSFYNEQFFGPGTRLTVL.